The rows below give T cell receptor beta chains drawn from one sample of a study of Graves' ophthalmopathy and Graves' hyperthyroidism. TCRdb redid the calling of the multiplex PCR reads with MiXCR, one entry per CDR3 protein. The sample contains 650,000 to 800,000 distinct CDR3 sequences, roughly 41% of which appear only once. The material sequenced was peripheral blood. Receptor source: an adult man with Graves' ophthalmopathy. The conserved cysteine and the conserved F or W are not part of the CDR3 here. The D gene is left open where the match is weak.

j_call d_call cdr3_length v_call cdr3_aa
TRBJ2-5 NA 15 TRBV11-2 ASSLEGVRVGDETQY
TRBJ1-2 NA 12 TRBV29-1 SDFGGLTNYGYT
TRBJ1-4 NA 12 TRBV6-5 ASTSHGGNEKLF
TRBJ1-2 NA 14 TRBV7-9 ASSRMTEQGEGGYT
TRBJ1-5 NA 11 TRBV7-9 ASSPDLGQPQH
TRBJ2-7 NA 12 TRBV12-3/TRBV12-4 ASSQEEGSYEQY
TRBJ1-1 NA 10 TRBV7-9 ASSPQSRKAF
TRBJ1-1 NA 13 TRBV4-3 ASSHTDKLNTEAF
TRBJ2-7 NA 15 TRBV14 ASSRTGSSLLRMGQY
TRBJ1-5 NA 10 TRBV10-3 AISVTNQPQH
TRBJ2-7 NA 8 TRBV19 ATPNPVEY
TRBJ2-5 TRBD1 10 TRBV12-3/TRBV12-4 ASTRTGETQY
TRBJ2-7 NA 8 TRBV2 ATRGYEQY
TRBJ2-7 NA 10 TRBV29-1 SGRDGTYEQY
TRBJ2-2 NA 12 TRBV5-5 ASRSDSYTGELF
TRBJ2-2 TRBD1 13 TRBV9 ASSQSDRATGELF
TRBJ2-5 TRBD2 13 TRBV2 ASSAWGRAVETQY
TRBJ1-2 NA 13 TRBV14 ASSLEGGHYYGYT
TRBJ1-1 NA 13 TRBV2 ASSERGGFGAEAF
TRBJ2-7 TRBD2 12 TRBV9 ASSPLAGRDGQY
TRBJ1-2 NA 9 TRBV24-1 ATRAVPGYT
TRBJ2-7 TRBD1 13 TRBV5-1 ASSPGWDRANEQY
TRBJ2-3 NA 12 TRBV7-6 ASSLLRSADTQY
TRBJ1-6 NA 13 TRBV15 ATSSQAGVSSPLH
TRBJ2-7 NA 11 TRBV7-9 ASSRGVTWEQY
TRBJ2-1 NA 10 TRBV25-1 ASRLSHNEQF
TRBJ1-2 NA 12 TRBV27 ASSLRPDIYGYT
TRBJ1-5 NA 13 TRBV9 ASSVDPGGQETQH